This entry lists 17 T cell receptor beta chains sequenced from one sample in a study of T cell responses to AZD1222 COVID-19 vaccine. The table came from immunoSEQ multiplex PCR; TCRdb's copy has only in-frame clones and leaves some out. The table lists around 8,000 clones, over 75% of them singletons, with under 8% in the top ten. The specimen comprised peripheral blood, sampled 28 days after the second AZD1222 dose. The source is an adult who received the AZD1222 COVID-19 vaccine.

This clone is a singleton in its sample. The chain is built from TRBV6-5 and TRBJ1-3; D is unresolved. The germline V gene has CDR1 MNHEY and CDR2 SVGAGI. The CDR3 covers 13 residues. The ends were cut back, 8 bases at V and 4 bases at J, with 12 bases in the middle. CDR3: CASGPRGGNTIYF. In nucleotides, the CDR3 is TGTGCCAGCGGGCCCCGGGGAGGAAACACCATATATTTT.

This chain joins TRBV24-1 and TRBJ2-5; TRBD1 matches 10 bases. The CDR3 spans 17 residues. V lost 1 base, J lost 3 bases, and 7 bases stayed unmatched. Germline CDR1 reads KGHDR; CDR2 reads SFDVKD. CDR3 DNA: TGTGCCACCAGTGATTTAGGACAGGGGGTGATAGAAGAGACCCAGTACTTC. As protein: CATSDLGQGVIEETQYF.

The chain couples TRBV7-6 to TRBJ2-1; D possibly corresponds to TRBD2 (5 bases). The CDR3 loop spans 16 amino acids. Trimming removed 5 bases at V and 0 bases at J, with 14 bases between. The germline V gene has CDR1 SGHVS and CDR2 FNYEAQ. DNA for the CDR3: TGTGCCAGCAGCCCGGGGATGGGGAGCTCCTACAATGAGCAGTTCTTC. It yields the protein CASSPGMGSSYNEQFF.

V is TRBV2 and J is TRBJ1-5, with TRBD1 matching 7 bases. V lost 6 bases to trimming and J lost 4 bases; unmatched junction nucleotides: 6. Germline CDR1 is SNHLY and CDR2 is FYNNEI. The CDR3 loop spans 14 amino acids. The CDR3 DNA follows: TGTGCCAGCAGCGCACAGGGGAGAAATCAGCCCCAGCATTTT. Protein sequence: CASSAQGRNQPQHF.

The chain carries TRBV10-3 and TRBJ1-5; the match to TRBD1 covers 8 bases. The CDR3 is 14 residues long. The germline CDR1 and CDR2 sequences are ENHRY and SYGVKD. V was pared by 9 bases and J by 3 bases, with 7 bases of the junction left unmatched. Written as DNA, the CDR3 is TGTGCCATTAGGACAGGGTTAGACAATCAGCCCCAGCATTTT. Its protein product is CAIRTGLDNQPQHF.

The chain uses TRBV9 and TRBJ2-2; 8 nucleotides align to TRBD2. Trimming cost V 2 bases and J 4 bases; bases outside gene matches: 1. CDR3 size: 14 residues. Germline lookup yields CDR1 SGDLS and CDR2 YYNGEE. The CDR3 bases are TGTGCCAGCAGCGTTGCGGGAGGCACCGGGGAGCTGTTTTTT. Protein sequence: CASSVAGGTGELFF.

V gene TRBV12-3 or TRBV12-4 combines with J gene TRBJ2-3; D is uncertain. This CDR3 is 11 amino acids long. Between the trimmed V and J ends, which lost 6 bases and 1 base, there was a span of 2 bases. CDR3 residues: CASRGTDTQYF. CDR3 nucleotides: TGTGCCAGCAGGGGCACAGATACGCAGTATTTT.

The chain links TRBV5-1 to TRBJ1-1, with 7 bases that match TRBD1. The CDR3 runs 15 residues. Unmatched junction bases numbered 2, after V lost 0 bases and J lost 0 bases. From germline, CDR1 is SGHRS and CDR2 YFSETQ. CDR3 bases: TGCGCCAGCAGCTTGGTAGGGACAGTGAACACTGAAGCTTTCTTT. The encoded protein is CASSLVGTVNTEAFF.

The CDR3 reads CASSSQGYGYTF. CDR3 nucleotide sequence: TGTGCCAGCTCCTCGCAAGGATATGGCTACACCTTC. The gene calls are TRBV18 and TRBJ1-2; D gene uncertain. The germline V and J ends were trimmed by 6 bases and 5 bases, with 10 bases remaining between them. The CDR3 has 12 residues. Germline lookup yields CDR1 KGHSH and CDR2 LQKENI.

This chain links TRBV19 with TRBJ1-2, with D unresolved. CDR3 length equals 14 residues. Germline CDR1 is LNHDA and CDR2 is SQIVND (reference sequence). Trimming pared 3 bases from V and 4 bases from J, leaving 12 bases between. CDR3 bases: TGTGCCAGTAGTATTCCACAGAGACGCTATGGCTACACCTTC. This gives the protein CASSIPQRRYGYTF.

This clone has a single count. The V and J genes are TRBV28 and TRBJ1-4; 8 bases line up with TRBD1. CDR1 is MDHEN, CDR2 SYDVKM, per germline. This CDR3 region has 16 residues. Losses at the gene ends were 7 bases for V and 7 bases for J; bases not matched to a gene: 14. Written as DNA, the CDR3 is TGTGCCAGCACCCGGTCCTCAGGGACAGGTGGTGAAAAACTGTTTTTT. Protein: CASTRSSGTGGEKLFF.

Here the CDR3 DNA reads TGTGCCAGCAGCAAGACAGGGTTTTCCTACAATGAGCAGTTCTTC. Amino acids: CASSKTGFSYNEQFF. The chain links TRBV7-9 to TRBJ2-1, with 7 nucleotides matching TRBD1. The CDR3 has 15 amino acids. Germline V gene sequence: CDR1 SEHNR, CDR2 FQNEAQ (reference sequence). The V and J ends lost 5 bases and 1 base, in that order; junction bases with no gene match: 5.

The chain carries TRBV11-2 and TRBJ2-7; 8 nucleotides align to TRBD2. This CDR3 region has 14 residues. Germline V gene sequence: CDR1 SGHAT, CDR2 FQNNGV. V dropped 7 bases and J dropped 3; count of bases not matched to a gene: 8. The CDR3 bases are TGTGCCAGCACCCTTCGGCGGGGGGACTACGAGCAGTACTTC. This codes for CASTLRRGDYEQYF.

This chain joins TRBV15 and TRBJ2-5, with unresolved D. CDR3 size: 15 residues. Trimming took off 1 base at V and 7 bases at J, with 16 bases between the two ends. Per germline, CDR1 LNHNV and CDR2 YYDKDF (reference sequence). The CDR3 DNA sequence: TGTGCCACCAGCAGAGGTGGCTCTACCGTAGGGACCCAGTACTTC. As protein: CATSRGGSTVGTQYF.

The chain couples TRBV1 to TRBJ2-5; the table names TRBD2, a call not compared with the DNA. TRBV1 is a known pseudogene. The CDR3 consists of 19 residues. The CDR3 bases are TGCACCAGCAGCCAAGAATCAACTAGCGGGCTCTGGTACCAAGAGACCCAGTACTTC. Translation gives CTSSQESTSGLWYQETQYF.

The CDR3 spells CASRSRTNEKLFF. The DNA of the CDR3 is TGTGCCAGTAGGAGTAGAACTAATGAAAAACTGTTTTTT. The rearrangement joins TRBV19 to TRBJ1-4; unclear D gene. Germline loops: CDR1 LNHDA, CDR2 SQIVND (reference sequence). Trimming pared 6 bases from V and 1 base from J, leaving 6 bases between. The CDR3 is 13 residues long.

The chain combines TRBV6-5 with TRBJ2-7; 9 bases agree with TRBD1. CDR1 and CDR2 from the germline V gene are MNHEY and SVGAGI. The CDR3 length is 14 residues. Trimming cost V 2 bases and J 3 bases; bases outside gene matches: 2. The CDR3 sequence: CASSYGQGFYEQYF. As DNA, the CDR3 is TGTGCCAGCAGTTACGGACAGGGGTTCTACGAGCAGTACTTC.